These 18 T cell receptor beta chains came from one sample sequenced in a study of radiotherapy plus CTLA-4 blockade in lung cancer. The assay was immunoSEQ multiplex PCR, and TCRdb's table has in-frame clones only and misses some. The sample yields fewer than 90,000 clones, roughly four fifths seen once. The sample was peripheral blood, taken from a patient treated with radiotherapy plus ipilimumab. Source of these receptors: a human donor with non-small cell lung cancer who had stable disease on radiotherapy plus ipilimumab.

The gene calls are TRBV30 and TRBJ1-1; D uncertain. Germline V gene lookup returns CDR1 GTSNPN and CDR2 SVGIG (reference sequence). The V and J ends lost 3 bases and 2 bases respectively, with 7 bases between them. This CDR3 has 12 amino acids. CDR3 protein: CAWRESNTEAFF. CDR3 sequence (DNA): TGTGCCTGGAGAGAATCTAACACTGAAGCTTTCTTT.

The gene calls are TRBV5-1 and TRBJ1-2; 9 bases fit TRBD1. CDR1 and CDR2 from the germline V gene are SGHRS and YFSETQ. The CDR3 has 14 residues. Trimming took 4 bases from V and 4 from J; bases not matched to a gene: 5. The CDR3 loop is CASSARQGGYGYTF. CDR3 bases: TGCGCCAGCAGCGCCCGACAGGGGGGCTATGGCTACACCTTC.

This chain connects TRBV5-1 to TRBJ2-1; 7 nucleotides match TRBD1. From germline, CDR1 is SGHRS and CDR2 YFSETQ. Trimming at V came to 0 bases and at J to 6 bases, leaving 6 bases not matched to a gene. The CDR3 totals 15 residues. CDR3 coding DNA: TGCGCCAGCAGCTTGGCCCCGACAGGGTCCAATGAGCAGTTCTTC. Its translation is CASSLAPTGSNEQFF.

This clone was picked up a small number of times. The rearrangement uses TRBV6-5 and TRBJ1-5; unclear D gene. CDR1 is MNHEY, CDR2 SVGAGI, per germline. V gave up 8 bases and J gave up 3 bases, with 11 bases separating them. The CDR3 length is 13 residues. The CDR3 DNA reads as TGTGCCAGCCGGGCTGGGCCCAATCAGCCCCAGCATTTT. Protein sequence: CASRAGPNQPQHF.

In this sample, this clone turned up a few times. The rearrangement joins TRBV11-2 to TRBJ2-1; 9 positions match TRBD1. The germline gives CDR1 SGHAT, CDR2 FQNNGV. This CDR3 comprises 14 residues. Trimming at V came to 5 bases and at J to 8 bases, leaving 7 bases not matched to a gene. The CDR3 coding sequence is TGTGCCAGCAGCCCGACTACAGGGGGCCATGAGCAGTTCTTC. This encodes CASSPTTGGHEQFF.

The CDR3 DNA is TGCGCCAGCAGCCACCAGGGACTAGCGTTCTCCTACGAGCAGTACTTC. This codes for CASSHQGLAFSYEQYF. J is TRBJ2-7 and V is TRBV4-1, with 10 bases matching TRBD2. The CDR3 contains 16 residues. V was clipped by 3 bases and J by 0 bases; unmatched bases: 5. Germline-derived CDR1 and CDR2 are MGHRA and YSYEKL.

The gene calls are TRBV5-4 and TRBJ2-3; perhaps TRBD2 as D (5 bases). Germline V gene lookup returns CDR1 SGHNT and CDR2 YYREEE (reference sequence). This CDR3 comprises 15 residues. V shed 4 bases and J shed 3 bases, with 15 bases lying between them. CDR3 coding DNA: TGTGCCAGCAGCCTACCCGGGCCGGGAACAGATACGCAGTATTTT. It is translated as CASSLPGPGTDTQYF.

The chain joins TRBV5-1 to TRBJ1-4; 9 bases are a match to TRBD1. The J segment lost 8 bases and the V segment lost 4 bases, leaving 9 bases of the junction unmatched. There are 15 residues in the CDR3. Germline lookup yields CDR1 SGHRS and CDR2 YFSETQ. CDR3 bases: TGCGCCAGCAGCCACCGGACAGGGGCGGGAGAAAAACTGTTTTTT. Translating it yields CASSHRTGAGEKLFF. The complete variable domain, with remaining parts taken from reference TRBV5-1 and TRBJ1-4, reads KAGVTQTPRYLIKTRGQQVTLSCSPISGHRSVSWYQQTPGQGLQFLFEYFSETQRNKGNFPGRFSGRQFSNSRSEMNVSTLELGDSALYLCASSHRTGAGEKLFFGSGTQLSVL.

The V gene is TRBV5-3, the J gene TRBJ1-6; D ambiguous. TRBV5-3 is sorted into the ORF group, with uncertain function. The V gene lost 4 bases and the J gene lost 3 bases, with 32 bases spanning the gap. This CDR3 has 22 residues. The CDR3 DNA sequence: TGTGCCAGAAGCATCCCGACAATCTACTTGTGGTGTGGGGTCGTCTATAATTCACCCCTCCACTTT. This codes for CARSIPTIYLWCGVVYNSPLHF.

This chain links TRBV5-1 with TRBJ2-3; 15 nucleotides match TRBD2. This CDR3 contains 18 residues. The ends lost 3 bases at V and 1 base at J; junction bases unmatched: 6. Germline V gene data show CDR1 as SGHRS and CDR2 as YFSETQ. CDR3 region: CASSSGLAGGPGTDTQYF. DNA of the CDR3: TGCGCCAGCAGCTCAGGACTAGCGGGGGGGCCGGGCACAGATACGCAGTATTTT.

The chain uses TRBV28 and TRBJ1-1; no clear D. CDR1 is MDHEN and CDR2 is SYDVKM in the germline V gene. With 8 bases removed from V and 1 base from J, the gap between germline ends came to 14 bases. The CDR3 is made up of 14 amino acids. CDR3: CASGRFTANTEAFF. As DNA, the CDR3 is TGTGCCAGCGGTAGATTCACGGCGAACACTGAAGCTTTCTTT.

The chain links TRBV27 to TRBJ2-3; TRBD2 agrees at 10 bases. Trimming at V came to 5 bases and at J to 3 bases, leaving 8 bases not matched to a gene. The CDR3 is made up of 16 amino acids. CDR1 is MNHEY and CDR2 is SMNVEV in the germline V gene (reference sequence). The CDR3 DNA reads TGTGCCAGCAGTCAGGGGACTAGCGTGTTTACAGATACGCAGTATTTT. Amino acid sequence: CASSQGTSVFTDTQYF.

This sequence joins TRBV5-4 and TRBJ2-5; TRBD2 agrees at 14 bases. Trimming cost V 4 bases and J 4 bases; bases outside gene matches: 9. This CDR3 is built from 17 residues. Germline loops: CDR1 SGHNT, CDR2 YYREEE (reference sequence). CDR3: CASSRGTSGSLAETQYF. The CDR3 nucleotides are TGTGCCAGCAGCAGAGGGACTAGCGGGAGTTTGGCAGAGACCCAGTACTTC. The full variable domain, its missing parts supplied by reference TRBV5-4 and TRBJ2-5, is ETGVTQSPTHLIKTRGQQVTLRCSSQSGHNTVSWYQQALGQGPQFIFQYYREEENGRGNFPPRFSGLQFPNYSSELNVNALELDDSALYLCASSRGTSGSLAETQYFGPGTRLLVL.

This chain joins TRBV2 and TRBJ2-2, with D tentatively TRBD1 (6 bases). The CDR3 length is 13 residues. V was clipped by 5 bases and J by 4 bases, with 8 bases between them. Germline lookup yields CDR1 SNHLY and CDR2 FYNNEI. DNA of the CDR3: TGTGCCAGCAGTTTACAGGGCACCGGGGAGCTGTTTTTT. It encodes CASSLQGTGELFF.

The chain combines TRBV25-1 with TRBJ1-2; D not resolved. Between the trimmed V and J ends, which lost 1 base and 8 bases, there was a span of 20 bases. The CDR3 is 16 residues long. The germline V gene encodes CDR1 MGHDK and CDR2 SYGVNS. The CDR3 DNA is TGTGCCAGCAGTGAATTGGGTATTAATGCCCGTGGCGGCTACACCTTC. Protein sequence: CASSELGINARGGYTF.

The genes are TRBV18 and TRBJ2-5; 10 bases are shared with TRBD1. There are 14 residues in the CDR3. Unmatched junction bases numbered 5, after V lost 6 bases and J lost 4 bases. The germline V gene encodes CDR1 KGHSH and CDR2 LQKENI. The CDR3 sequence is CASSPGQGGETQYF. CDR3 sequence (DNA): TGTGCCAGCTCTCCCGGACAGGGGGGAGAGACCCAGTACTTC.

The chain joins TRBV28 to TRBJ1-6; D is undetermined. The CDR3 contains 16 residues. Germline V gene lookup returns CDR1 MDHEN and CDR2 SYDVKM. The V gene lost 1 base and the J gene lost 7 bases, with 14 bases spanning the gap. CDR3 sequence reads: CASSLSDLPTNSPLHF. The CDR3 DNA sequence: TGTGCCAGCAGTTTATCCGACCTACCCACCAATTCACCCCTCCACTTT.

This clone came up once. This chain joins TRBV19 and TRBJ1-5; 9 positions agree with TRBD1. With 4 bases clipped from V and 4 bases from J, the junction kept 2 bases outside the gene matches. The germline CDR1 and CDR2 sequences are LNHDA and SQIVND (reference sequence). The CDR3 covers 14 residues. The CDR3 loop reads CASSTDRGNQPQHF. The DNA for the CDR3 is TGTGCCAGTAGTACGGACAGGGGTAATCAGCCCCAGCATTTT.